These T cell receptor beta chains were read from a single sample in a study of blood T cells in healthy people across ages. TCRdb ran MiXCR on the 5' RACE reads and lists one entry per CDR3 protein. The sample lists around 1.1 million distinct CDR3 sequences; 35% to 40% were seen once. Sequencing was carried out using blood. The receptors were sampled from a man younger than 35 in good health. The CDR3 runs from the conserved cysteine through the conserved F or W. Each record gives: clone size, D gene, V gene, J gene, CDR3 DNA, CDR3 protein. A D gene is named only where the DNA matches it firmly. Clone size is given for some rows only: seen once, a few or many times, or a class if the clone is expanded.

clone_size: NA
d_call: TRBD2
v_call: TRBV28
j_call: TRBJ2-5
cdr3_nt: TGTGCCAGCAGTTCCCCCCCCCGGGGGGGTCTAGAGACCCAGTACTTC
cdr3_aa: CASSSPPRGGLETQYF

clone_size: NA
d_call: NA
v_call: TRBV6-7
j_call: TRBJ2-1
cdr3_nt: TGTGCCAGCAGCTCATATAAAAAGTCCTACAATGAGCAGTTCTTC
cdr3_aa: CASSSYKKSYNEQFF

clone_size: NA
d_call: NA
v_call: TRBV29-1
j_call: TRBJ2-7
cdr3_nt: TGCAGCGTTGTCGGGGGTCGCCTAGCCTACGAGCAGTACTTC
cdr3_aa: CSVVGGRLAYEQYF

clone_size: NA
d_call: TRBD1
v_call: TRBV7-2
j_call: TRBJ2-1
cdr3_nt: TGTGCCAGCAGCCCCACAGGGGAACTCACCCAGTTCTTC
cdr3_aa: CASSPTGELTQFF

clone_size: once
d_call: TRBD2
v_call: TRBV6-2/TRBV6-3
j_call: TRBJ2-7
cdr3_nt: TGTGCCAGCAGTTCAGGCGGACTAGCGGGTCCCAACTTCTACAATGAGCAGTACTTC
cdr3_aa: CASSSGGLAGPNFYNEQYF

clone_size: NA
d_call: TRBD1
v_call: TRBV9
j_call: TRBJ2-7
cdr3_nt: TGTGCCAGCAGCCCGGGACAGGGACCCTGCGAGCAGTACTTC
cdr3_aa: CASSPGQGPCEQYF

clone_size: NA
d_call: TRBD1
v_call: TRBV20-1
j_call: TRBJ1-1
cdr3_nt: TGCAGTGCTAGCTGGACAGGGAAAAAAACTGAAGCTTTCTTT
cdr3_aa: CSASWTGKKTEAFF

clone_size: NA
d_call: NA
v_call: TRBV28
j_call: TRBJ2-1
cdr3_nt: TGTGCCAGCAGTGGGGACAGCGGGTATGAGCAGTTCTTC
cdr3_aa: CASSGDSGYEQFF

clone_size: NA
d_call: TRBD1
v_call: TRBV29-1
j_call: TRBJ1-1
cdr3_nt: TGCAGTGCTAAAACAGGGGGGGACACTGAAGCTTTCTTT
cdr3_aa: CSAKTGGDTEAFF

clone_size: NA
d_call: NA
v_call: TRBV7-2
j_call: TRBJ1-2
cdr3_nt: TGTGCCAGCAGCTTAGGGGCTGAACAGGGAAACTATGGCTACACCTTC
cdr3_aa: CASSLGAEQGNYGYTF

clone_size: NA
d_call: TRBD2
v_call: TRBV20-1
j_call: TRBJ2-7
cdr3_nt: TGCAGTGGGGAGCGGGGCAGATACAATGAGCAGTACTTC
cdr3_aa: CSGERGRYNEQYF

clone_size: NA
d_call: NA
v_call: TRBV20-1
j_call: TRBJ2-5
cdr3_nt: TGCAGTGCTAGAGGGGACATAATAGAGACCCAGTACTTC
cdr3_aa: CSARGDIIETQYF

clone_size: few
d_call: TRBD1
v_call: TRBV20-1
j_call: TRBJ1-2
cdr3_nt: TGCAGTGCTCAACAGGGGTACGACTATGGCTACACCTTC
cdr3_aa: CSAQQGYDYGYTF

clone_size: few
d_call: TRBD1
v_call: TRBV20-1
j_call: TRBJ1-2
cdr3_nt: TGCAGTGCTAGAGTTCTACAGGGGTTGCAGGGCTACACCTTC
cdr3_aa: CSARVLQGLQGYTF

clone_size: few
d_call: NA
v_call: TRBV20-1
j_call: TRBJ1-5
cdr3_nt: TGCAGTGCTAGAGATGTAGGGGACGGGCCCCAGCATTTT
cdr3_aa: CSARDVGDGPQHF

clone_size: NA
d_call: NA
v_call: TRBV4-3
j_call: TRBJ2-5
cdr3_nt: TGCGCCAGCAGTCAAGATGTAACAGGGAGCCCTAATCAAGAGACCCAGTACTTC
cdr3_aa: CASSQDVTGSPNQETQYF

clone_size: NA
d_call: NA
v_call: TRBV7-2
j_call: TRBJ1-4
cdr3_nt: TGTGCCAGCAGCCTGAGCGGTTTTGGAGAAAAACTGTTTTTT
cdr3_aa: CASSLSGFGEKLFF

clone_size: NA
d_call: NA
v_call: TRBV2
j_call: TRBJ2-3
cdr3_nt: TGTGCCAGCAGTCAGTTTACTAGCACAGATACGCAGTATTTT
cdr3_aa: CASSQFTSTDTQYF

clone_size: few
d_call: NA
v_call: TRBV12-3/TRBV12-4
j_call: TRBJ2-4
cdr3_nt: TGTGCCAGCAGACAGGGTCTCATAGCCAAAAACATTCAGTACTTC
cdr3_aa: CASRQGLIAKNIQYF

clone_size: NA
d_call: NA
v_call: TRBV29-1
j_call: TRBJ1-1
cdr3_nt: TGCAGCGTTCAGACCCAGAACACTGAAGCTTTCTTT
cdr3_aa: CSVQTQNTEAFF

clone_size: NA
d_call: NA
v_call: TRBV4-3
j_call: TRBJ1-2
cdr3_nt: TGCGCCAGCAGCCCGAGCTTGGCAACAGAGTATGGCTACACCTTC
cdr3_aa: CASSPSLATEYGYTF

clone_size: NA
d_call: NA
v_call: TRBV15
j_call: TRBJ1-1
cdr3_nt: TGTGCCACCAGCAGAGGGTCAGTGGTAGTCGCGAACACTGAAGCTTTCTTT
cdr3_aa: CATSRGSVVVANTEAFF